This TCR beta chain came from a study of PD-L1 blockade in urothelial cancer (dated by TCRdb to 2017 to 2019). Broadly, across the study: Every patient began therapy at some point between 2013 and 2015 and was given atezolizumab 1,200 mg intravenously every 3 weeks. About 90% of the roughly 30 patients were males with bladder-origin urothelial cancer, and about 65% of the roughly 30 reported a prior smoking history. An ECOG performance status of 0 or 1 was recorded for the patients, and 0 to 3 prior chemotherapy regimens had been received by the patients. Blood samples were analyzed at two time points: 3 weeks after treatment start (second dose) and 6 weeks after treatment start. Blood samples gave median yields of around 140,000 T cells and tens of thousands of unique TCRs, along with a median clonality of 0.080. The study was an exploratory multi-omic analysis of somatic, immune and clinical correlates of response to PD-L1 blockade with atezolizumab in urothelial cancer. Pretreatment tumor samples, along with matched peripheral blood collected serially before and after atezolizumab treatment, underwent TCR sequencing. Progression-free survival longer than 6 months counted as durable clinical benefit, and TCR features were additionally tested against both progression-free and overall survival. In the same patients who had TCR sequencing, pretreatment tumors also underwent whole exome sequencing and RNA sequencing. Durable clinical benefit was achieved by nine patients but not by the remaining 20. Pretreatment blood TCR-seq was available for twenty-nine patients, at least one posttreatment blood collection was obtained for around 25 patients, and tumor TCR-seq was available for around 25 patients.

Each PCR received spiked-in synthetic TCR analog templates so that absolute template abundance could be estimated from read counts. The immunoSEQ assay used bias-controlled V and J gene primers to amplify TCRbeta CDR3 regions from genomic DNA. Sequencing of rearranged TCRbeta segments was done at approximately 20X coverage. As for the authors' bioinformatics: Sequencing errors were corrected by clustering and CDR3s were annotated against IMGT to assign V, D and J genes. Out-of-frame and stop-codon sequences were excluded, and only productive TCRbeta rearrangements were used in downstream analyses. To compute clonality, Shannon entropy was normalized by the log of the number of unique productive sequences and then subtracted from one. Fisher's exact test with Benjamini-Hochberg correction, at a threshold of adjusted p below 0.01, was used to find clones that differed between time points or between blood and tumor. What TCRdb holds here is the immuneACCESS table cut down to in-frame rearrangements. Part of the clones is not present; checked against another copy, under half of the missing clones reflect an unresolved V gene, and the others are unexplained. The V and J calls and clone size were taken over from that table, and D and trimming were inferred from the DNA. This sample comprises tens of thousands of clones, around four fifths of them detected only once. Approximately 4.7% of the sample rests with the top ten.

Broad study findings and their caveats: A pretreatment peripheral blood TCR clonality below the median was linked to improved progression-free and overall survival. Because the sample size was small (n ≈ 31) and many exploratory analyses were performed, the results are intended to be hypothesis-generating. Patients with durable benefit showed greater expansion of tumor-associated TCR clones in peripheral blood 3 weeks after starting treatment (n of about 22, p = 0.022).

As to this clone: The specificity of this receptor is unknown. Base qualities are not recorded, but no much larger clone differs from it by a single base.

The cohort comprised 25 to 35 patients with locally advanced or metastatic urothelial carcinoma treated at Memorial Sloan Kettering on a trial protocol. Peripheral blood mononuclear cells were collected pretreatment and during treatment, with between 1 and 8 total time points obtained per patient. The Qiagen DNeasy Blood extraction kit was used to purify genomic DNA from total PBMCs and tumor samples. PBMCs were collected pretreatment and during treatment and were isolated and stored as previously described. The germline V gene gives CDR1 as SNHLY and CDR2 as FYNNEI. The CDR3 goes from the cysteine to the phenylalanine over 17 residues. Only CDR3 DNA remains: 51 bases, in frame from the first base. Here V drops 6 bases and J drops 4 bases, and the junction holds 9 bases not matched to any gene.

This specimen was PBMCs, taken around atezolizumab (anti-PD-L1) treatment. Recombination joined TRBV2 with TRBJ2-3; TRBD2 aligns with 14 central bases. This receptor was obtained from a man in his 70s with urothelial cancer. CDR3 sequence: CASRTGGTSGSADTQYF. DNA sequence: TGTGCCAGCAGGACCGGCGGGACTAGCGGGAGTGCAGATACGCAGTATTTT.